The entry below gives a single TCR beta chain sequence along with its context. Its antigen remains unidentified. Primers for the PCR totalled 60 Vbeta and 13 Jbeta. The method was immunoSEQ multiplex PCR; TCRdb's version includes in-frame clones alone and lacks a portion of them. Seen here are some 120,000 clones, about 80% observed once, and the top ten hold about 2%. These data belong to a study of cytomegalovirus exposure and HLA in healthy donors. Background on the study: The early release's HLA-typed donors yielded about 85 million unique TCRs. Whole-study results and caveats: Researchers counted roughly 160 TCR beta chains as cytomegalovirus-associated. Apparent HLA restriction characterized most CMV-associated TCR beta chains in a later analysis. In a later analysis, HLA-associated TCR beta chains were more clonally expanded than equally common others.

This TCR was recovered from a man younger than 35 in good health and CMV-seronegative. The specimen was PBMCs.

CDR3 sequence: CAWSRGGGGGYTF. CDR3 DNA sequence: TGTGCCTGGAGTCGGGGGGGTGGAGGTGGCTACACCTTC. This chain links TRBV30 with TRBJ1-2; D might be TRBD1 (5 bases). Germline loops: CDR1 GTSNPN, CDR2 SVGIG (reference sequence). This CDR3 has 13 residues. V was shortened by 2 bases and J by 7 bases, with 14 bases between the two germline ends. The full variable domain, rest sourced from reference TRBV30 and TRBJ1-2, is SQTIHQWPATLVQPVGSPLSLECTVEGTSNPNLYWYRQAAGRGLQLLFYSVGIGQISSEVPQNLSASRPQDRQFILSSKKLLLSDSGFYLCAWSRGGGGGYTFGSGTRLTVV.